The clone carrying this TCR beta chain was counted once. As yet, its antigen is unknown. It was with random hexamers that roughly 0.5 to 1 ug RNA was reverse transcribed. The immunoSEQ assay covered 54 Vbeta and 13 Jbeta segments for CDR3. TCRdb ran MiXCR on the immunoSEQ multiplex PCR reads and lists one entry per CDR3 protein. The sample records under 200,000 distinct CDR3 sequences, about 91% being singletons. The germline V gene has CDR1 SGDLS and CDR2 YYNGEE. The CDR3 has 15 residues. Between the trimmed V and J ends, which lost 1 base and 3 bases, there was a span of 8 bases. The sample comes from a study of CD8 T cells in Susac syndrome. The study's findings and limits: As the study acknowledged, the number of individuals who were part of its TCR sequencing and HLA analysis was relatively small.

The authors sequenced TCR beta from blood CD8+ and CD4+ T cells. In contrast to the negatively isolated CD8+ and CD4+ T cells, TEMRA cells were FACS-enriched. This TCR came from a human donor in good health. The chain employs TRBV9 and TRBJ2-6; D is perhaps TRBD1 (6 bases). Sequencing used CD4+ T cells from PBMCs. The CDR3 region has the DNA TGTGCCAGCAGCGTACAGGGGAATGGGGCCAACGTCCTGACTTTC. Its translation: CASSVQGNGANVLTF.